This T cell receptor beta chain emerged from a study of vaccination and CD4 T cells after COVID-19. The Oncomine TCR Beta short-read assay was what sequenced the DNA obtained from cultured CD4+ T cells. TCRdb ran MiXCR on the PCR reads and lists one entry per CDR3 protein. The profile shows almost 20,000 distinct CDR3 sequences, around 42% of them singletons. This clonotype has a single count. Antigen unknown. The sample's treatment: roughly ten-day PBMC culture with coronavirus spike peptide pools or control peptides (ViraFEST assay). The sample was CD4+ T cells from blood, cultured in vitro, taken after SARS-CoV-2 vaccination. This sequence was found in a human donor who had recovered from COVID-19.

The CDR3 spells CASSYSFAGGLSTDTQYF. DNA for the CDR3: TGTGCCAGCAGTTACTCCTTCGCAGGGGGCCTCAGCACAGATACGCAGTATTTT. The chain couples TRBV6-2 or TRBV6-3 to TRBJ2-3; 8 nucleotides agree with TRBD1. The trim removed 0 bases at V and 0 bases at J, leaving 8 bases unmatched. The CDR3 is 18 residues long. Looked up from germline, CDR1 is MNHEY and CDR2 is SVGEGT.